Sequencing of this T cell receptor beta chain was carried out in a study of metastatic and nonmetastatic thyroid tumors. Until they underwent thyroid surgery, no patient had received any treatment. With MiXCR, TCRdb reprocessed the PCR reads. The table lists about 11,000 clones, more than 25% of them singletons. Germline CDR1 reads LGHDT; CDR2 reads YNNKEL (reference sequence). The CDR3 length is 12 residues. V was shortened by 3 bases and J by 4 bases, with 6 bases between the two germline ends. This clone was recorded a few times. The sample consisted of tumor tissue. The sequence was collected from a female donor with papillary thyroid cancer or a benign thyroid nodule (not recorded which). Some clones in this sample may be carry-over from other donors' samples. The chain carries TRBV3-1 and TRBJ2-5; D remains ambiguous. CDR3 nucleotide sequence: TGTGCCAGCAGCCATTACCGAGAGACCCAGTACTTC. Protein: CASSHYRETQYF.